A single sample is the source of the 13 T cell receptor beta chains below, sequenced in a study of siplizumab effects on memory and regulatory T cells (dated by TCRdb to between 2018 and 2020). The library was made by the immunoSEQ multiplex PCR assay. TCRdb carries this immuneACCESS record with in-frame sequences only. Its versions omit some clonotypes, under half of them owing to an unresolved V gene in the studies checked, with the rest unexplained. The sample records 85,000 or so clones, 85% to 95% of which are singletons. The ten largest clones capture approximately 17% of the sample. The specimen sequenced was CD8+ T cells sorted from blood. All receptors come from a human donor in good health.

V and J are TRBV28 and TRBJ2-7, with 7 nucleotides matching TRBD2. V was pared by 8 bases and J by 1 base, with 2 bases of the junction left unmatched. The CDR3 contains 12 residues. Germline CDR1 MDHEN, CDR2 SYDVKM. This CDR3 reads CASLSGSYEQYF. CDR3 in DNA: TGTGCCAGCCTTAGCGGGTCCTACGAGCAGTACTTC.

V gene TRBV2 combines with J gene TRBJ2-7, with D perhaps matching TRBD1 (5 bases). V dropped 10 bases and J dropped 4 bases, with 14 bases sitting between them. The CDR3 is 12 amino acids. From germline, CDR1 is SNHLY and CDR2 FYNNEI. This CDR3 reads CATEPTGYEQYF. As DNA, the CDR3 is TGTGCCACCGAGCCTACAGGTTACGAGCAGTACTTC.

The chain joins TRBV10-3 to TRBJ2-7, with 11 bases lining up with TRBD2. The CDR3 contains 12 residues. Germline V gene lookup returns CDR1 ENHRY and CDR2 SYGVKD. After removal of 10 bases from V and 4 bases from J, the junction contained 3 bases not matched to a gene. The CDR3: CATGTSGYEQYF. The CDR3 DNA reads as TGTGCCACCGGGACTAGCGGATACGAGCAGTACTTC.

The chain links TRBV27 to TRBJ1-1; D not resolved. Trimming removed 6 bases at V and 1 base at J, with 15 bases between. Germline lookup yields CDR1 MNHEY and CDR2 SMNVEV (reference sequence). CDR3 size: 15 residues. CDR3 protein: CASSLGSTENTEAFF. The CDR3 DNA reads TGTGCCAGCAGCTTGGGATCGACCGAGAACACTGAAGCTTTCTTT.

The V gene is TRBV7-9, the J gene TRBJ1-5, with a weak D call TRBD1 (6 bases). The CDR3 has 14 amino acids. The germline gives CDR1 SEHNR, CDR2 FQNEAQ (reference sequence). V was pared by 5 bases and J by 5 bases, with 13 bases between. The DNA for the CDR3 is TGTGCCAGCAGCGTACAGGGCGGTGATCAGCCCCAGCATTTT. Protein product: CASSVQGGDQPQHF. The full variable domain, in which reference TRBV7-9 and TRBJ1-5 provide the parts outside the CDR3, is DTGVSQNPRHKITKRGQNVTFRCDPISEHNRLYWYRQTLGQGPEFLTYFQNEAQLEKSRLLSDRFSAERPKGSFSTLEIQRTEQGDSAMYLCASSVQGGDQPQHFGDGTRLSIL.

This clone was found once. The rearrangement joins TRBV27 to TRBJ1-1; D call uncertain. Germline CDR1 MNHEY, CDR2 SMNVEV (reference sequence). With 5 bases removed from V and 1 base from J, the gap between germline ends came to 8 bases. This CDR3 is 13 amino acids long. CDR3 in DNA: TGTGCCAGCAGTATGACGGAGAACACTGAAGCTTTCTTT. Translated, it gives CASSMTENTEAFF.

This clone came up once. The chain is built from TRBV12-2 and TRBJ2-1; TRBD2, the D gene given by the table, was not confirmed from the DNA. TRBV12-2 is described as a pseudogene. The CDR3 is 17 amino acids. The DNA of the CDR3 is TGTGCAAGTCGCTTAGCCAGGAGCGGGATCTCCTACAATGAGCAGTTCTTC. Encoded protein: CASRLARSGISYNEQFF.

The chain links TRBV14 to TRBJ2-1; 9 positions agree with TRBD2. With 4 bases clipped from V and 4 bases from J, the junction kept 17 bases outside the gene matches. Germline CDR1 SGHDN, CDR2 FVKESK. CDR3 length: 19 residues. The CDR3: CASSRFGSWREGSYNEQFF. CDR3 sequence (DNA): TGTGCCAGCAGCCGCTTTGGGTCCTGGCGGGAGGGCTCTTACAATGAGCAGTTCTTC.

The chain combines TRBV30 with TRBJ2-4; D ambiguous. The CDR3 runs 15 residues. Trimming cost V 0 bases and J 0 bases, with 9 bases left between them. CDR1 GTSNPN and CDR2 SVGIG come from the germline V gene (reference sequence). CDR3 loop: CAWSVGSLAKNIQYF. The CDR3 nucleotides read TGTGCCTGGAGTGTCGGCAGTCTAGCCAAAAACATTCAGTACTTC.

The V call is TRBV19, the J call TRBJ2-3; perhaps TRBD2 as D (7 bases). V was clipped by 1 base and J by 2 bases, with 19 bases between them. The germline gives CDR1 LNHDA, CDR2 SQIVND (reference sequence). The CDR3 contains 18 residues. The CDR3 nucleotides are TGTGCCAGTAGTATAGGGTGGGGGGGCGAATACACCACAGATACGCAGTATTTT. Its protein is CASSIGWGGEYTTDTQYF.

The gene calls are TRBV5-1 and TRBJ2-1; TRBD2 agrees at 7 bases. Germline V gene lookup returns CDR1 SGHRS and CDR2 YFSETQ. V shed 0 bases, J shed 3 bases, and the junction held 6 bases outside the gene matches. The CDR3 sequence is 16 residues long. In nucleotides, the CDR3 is TGCGCCAGCAGCTTGGCTAGCGGAGGGAGCTACAATGAGCAGTTCTTC. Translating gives CASSLASGGSYNEQFF.

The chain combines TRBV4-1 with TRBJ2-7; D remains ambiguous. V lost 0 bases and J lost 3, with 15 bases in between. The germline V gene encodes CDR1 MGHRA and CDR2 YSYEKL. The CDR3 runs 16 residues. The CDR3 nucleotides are TGCGCCAGCAGCCAAGATATTGCGGCCCGTTTCTACGAGCAGTACTTC. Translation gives CASSQDIAARFYEQYF.

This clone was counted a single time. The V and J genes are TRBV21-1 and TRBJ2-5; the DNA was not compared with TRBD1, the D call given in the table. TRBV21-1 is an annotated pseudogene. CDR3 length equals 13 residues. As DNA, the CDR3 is TGTGCCAGCAGCGGTCGACAGGGTCAAAAGCAGTACTTC. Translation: CASSGRQGQKQYF.